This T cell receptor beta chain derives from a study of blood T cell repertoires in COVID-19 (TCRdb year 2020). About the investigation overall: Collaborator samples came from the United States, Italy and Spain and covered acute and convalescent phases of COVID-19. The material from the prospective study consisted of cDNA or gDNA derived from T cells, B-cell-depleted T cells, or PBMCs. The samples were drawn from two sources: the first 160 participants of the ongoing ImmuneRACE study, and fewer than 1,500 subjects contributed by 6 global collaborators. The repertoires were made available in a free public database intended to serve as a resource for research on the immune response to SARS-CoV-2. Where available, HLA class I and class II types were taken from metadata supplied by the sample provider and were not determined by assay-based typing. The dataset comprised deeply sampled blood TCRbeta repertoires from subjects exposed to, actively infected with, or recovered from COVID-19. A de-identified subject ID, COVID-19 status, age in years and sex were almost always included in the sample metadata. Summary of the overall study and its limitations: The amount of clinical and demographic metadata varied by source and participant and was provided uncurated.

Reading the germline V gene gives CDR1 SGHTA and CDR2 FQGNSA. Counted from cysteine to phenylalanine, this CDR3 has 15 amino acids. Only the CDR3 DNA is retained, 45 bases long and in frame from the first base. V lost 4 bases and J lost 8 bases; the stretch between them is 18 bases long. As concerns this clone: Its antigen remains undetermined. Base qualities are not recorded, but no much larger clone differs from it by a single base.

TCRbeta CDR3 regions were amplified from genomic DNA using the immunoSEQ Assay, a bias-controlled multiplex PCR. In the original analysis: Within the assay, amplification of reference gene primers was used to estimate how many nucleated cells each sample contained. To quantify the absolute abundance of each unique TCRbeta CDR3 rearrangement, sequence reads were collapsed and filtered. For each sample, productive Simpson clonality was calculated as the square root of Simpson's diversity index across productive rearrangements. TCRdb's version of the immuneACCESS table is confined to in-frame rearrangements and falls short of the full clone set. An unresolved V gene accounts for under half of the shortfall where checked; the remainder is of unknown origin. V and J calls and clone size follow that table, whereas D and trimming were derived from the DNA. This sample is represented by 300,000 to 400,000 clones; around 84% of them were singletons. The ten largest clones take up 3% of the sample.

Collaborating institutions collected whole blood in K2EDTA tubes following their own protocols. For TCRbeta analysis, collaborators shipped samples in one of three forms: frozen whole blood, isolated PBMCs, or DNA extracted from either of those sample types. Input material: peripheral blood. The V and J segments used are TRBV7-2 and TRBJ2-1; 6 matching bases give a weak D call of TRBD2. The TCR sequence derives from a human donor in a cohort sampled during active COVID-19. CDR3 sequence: CASSSVGLAWDEQFF. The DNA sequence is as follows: TGTGCCAGCAGCTCGGTAGGGCTAGCGTGGGATGAGCAGTTCTTC.